The rows below give T cell receptor beta chains drawn from one sample of a study of blood T cells in healthy people across ages. A single record per CDR3 protein comes from TCRdb applying MiXCR to the 5' RACE reads. Seen here are about 1.6 million distinct CDR3 sequences, roughly a third observed once, and the top ten hold around 11%. Sequencing input: blood. These receptors were taken from a woman in her twenties or thirties in good health. Both conserved end residues are part of each CDR3. D genes are given only for firm matches. Only part of the rows carry a size: once, few, many, or a class if the clone is expanded.

J: TRBJ2-1
D: TRBD2
V: TRBV24-1
size: NA
CDR3: CATGSSGRNEQFF
DNA: TGTGCCACCGGCAGTAGCGGGAGAAATGAGCAGTTCTTC

J: TRBJ1-2
D: NA
V: TRBV6-1
size: NA
CDR3: CASSELRRIYGYTF
DNA: TGTGCCAGCAGTGAATTGAGACGGATCTATGGCTACACCTTC

J: TRBJ1-1
D: NA
V: TRBV12-3/TRBV12-4
size: NA
CDR3: CASSSGENTEAFF
DNA: TGTGCCAGCAGCTCCGGAGAGAACACTGAAGCTTTCTTT

J: TRBJ1-2
D: NA
V: TRBV3-1
size: few
CDR3: CASSQGTGTHYGYTF
DNA: TGTGCCAGCAGCCAAGGGACCGGGACCCACTATGGCTACACCTTC

J: TRBJ2-3
D: NA
V: TRBV12-3/TRBV12-4
size: once
CDR3: CASSLFGSRDTDAQYF
DNA: TGCGCCAGCAGTTTATTCGGATCCCGGGACACAGATGCGCAGTATTTT

J: TRBJ1-5
D: TRBD1
V: TRBV18
size: few
CDR3: CASGSGTGNQPQHF
DNA: TGTGCCAGCGGTTCAGGGACAGGCAATCAGCCCCAGCATTTT

J: TRBJ1-2
D: NA
V: TRBV5-1
size: NA
CDR3: CASGLVSPSDGYTF
DNA: TGCGCCAGCGGCTTGGTGTCACCATCTGATGGCTACACCTTC

J: TRBJ2-7
D: NA
V: TRBV18
size: few
CDR3: CASSPTGLVNEQYF
DNA: TGTGCCAGCTCACCTACAGGGTTGGTCAACGAGCAGTACTTC

J: TRBJ2-1
D: NA
V: TRBV9
size: NA
CDR3: CASARGVIGYHLSYNEQFF
DNA: TGTGCCAGCGCCCGCGGGGTCATCGGATATCACCTCTCCTACAATGAGCAGTTCTTC

J: TRBJ2-3
D: TRBD2
V: TRBV6-5
size: NA
CDR3: CASSYGFLAGGSTDTQYF
DNA: TGTGCCAGCAGTTACGGTTTTCTAGCGGGAGGGAGTACGGATACGCAGTATTTT

J: TRBJ2-7
D: NA
V: TRBV27
size: NA
CDR3: CASYDSGFSPEQYF
DNA: TGTGCCAGCTACGACTCGGGCTTTTCGCCCGAGCAGTACTTC

J: TRBJ2-7
D: NA
V: TRBV28
size: NA
CDR3: CASLSAANCEQYF
DNA: TGTGCCAGCCTCTCAGCCGCCAACTGCGAGCAGTACTTC

J: TRBJ2-7
D: NA
V: TRBV30
size: few
CDR3: CAWSVVEGGEQYF
DNA: TGTGCCTGGAGTGTAGTAGAGGGGGGTGAGCAGTACTTC

J: TRBJ2-5
D: NA
V: TRBV7-9
size: many
CDR3: CASSSAETQYF
DNA: TGTGCCAGCAGCTCCGCCGAGACCCAGTACTTC

J: TRBJ2-7
D: NA
V: TRBV28
size: NA
CDR3: CASNLLGYEQYF
DNA: TGTGCCAGCAATTTATTGGGTTACGAGCAGTACTTC

J: TRBJ2-6
D: NA
V: TRBV13
size: NA
CDR3: CASSFYLNLSSGANVLTF
DNA: TGTGCCAGCAGCTTTTACCTAAACCTAAGCTCTGGGGCCAACGTCCTGACTTTC

J: TRBJ2-5
D: NA
V: TRBV18
size: NA
CDR3: CASSPADSAPQAQYF
DNA: TGTGCCAGCTCACCGGCGGATTCGGCACCCCAGGCCCAGTACTTC

J: TRBJ2-7
D: NA
V: TRBV20-1
size: few
CDR3: CSARDIGAYEQYF
DNA: TGCAGTGCTAGAGATATAGGGGCCTACGAGCAGTACTTC

J: TRBJ2-3
D: NA
V: TRBV27
size: few
CDR3: CASLKRTTDTQYF
DNA: TGTGCCAGCCTCAAGCGGACCACAGATACGCAGTATTTT

J: TRBJ2-7
D: NA
V: TRBV28
size: NA
CDR3: CASSSPGGERILQYF
DNA: TGTGCCAGCAGTTCCCCCGGCGGTGAGCGCATTCTCCAGTACTTC